These 4 T cell receptor beta chains were all obtained from the same sample, sequenced in a study of response to subunit inactivated influenza vaccine. One entry per CDR3 protein results from TCRdb running MiXCR on the RT-PCR reads. Of about 570,000 distinct CDR3 sequences in the sample, around 11% are singletons; the top ten hold approximately 11%. Separately, the same data were catalogued under a study of T cells expressing NK-cell markers. That investigation notes: 5'RACE template switching built TCR beta cDNA with unique molecular identifiers.

The sequenced sample was PBMCs from blood, obtained on the day of vaccination. All receptors come from a man aged 50 to 59 who received an inactivated influenza vaccine.

V usage is TRBV20-1 and J usage is TRBJ2-1; 7 bases are shared with TRBD2. The CDR3 covers 15 residues. Per germline, CDR1 DFQATT and CDR2 SNEGSKA (reference sequence). Trimming at V came to 6 bases and at J to 4 bases, leaving 12 bases not matched to a gene. The CDR3 DNA sequence: TGCAGTGCGTCCCAACCGGGACTACCTTACAATGAGCAGTTCTTC. It encodes CSASQPGLPYNEQFF.

This clonotype was seen a handful of times. The V and J genes are TRBV24-1 and TRBJ2-3, with 9 nucleotides matching TRBD2. The CDR3 has 18 amino acids. Germline V gene data show CDR1 as KGHDR and CDR2 as SFDVKD. After removal of 5 bases from V and 2 bases from J, the junction contained 13 bases not matched to a gene. In nucleotides, the CDR3 is TGTGCCACCAGTGGCCCCGATAGGGCTAGCGGGAACACAGATACGCAGTATTTT. This encodes CATSGPDRASGNTDTQYF.

This clonotype turned up a few times. The V and J genes are TRBV7-9 and TRBJ1-4; possibly TRBD1 for D (5 bases). The CDR3 runs 13 residues. The ends were cut back, 5 bases at V and 8 bases at J, with 12 bases in the middle. Germline CDR1 is SEHNR and CDR2 is FQNEAQ (reference sequence). CDR3 residues: CASSQGAREKLFF. For the CDR3, the DNA is TGTGCCAGCAGCCAAGGGGCGCGGGAAAAACTGTTTTTT. The whole variable domain, filled in from reference TRBV7-9 and TRBJ1-4, reads DTGVSQNPRHKITKRGQNVTFRCDPISEHNRLYWYRQTLGQGPEFLTYFQNEAQLEKSRLLSDRFSAERPKGSFSTLEIQRTEQGDSAMYLCASSQGAREKLFFGSGTQLSVL.

This clonotype was counted between two and nine times. The genes are TRBV12-3 or TRBV12-4 and TRBJ2-7; 7 nucleotides agree with TRBD2. V was pared by 0 bases and J by 3 bases, with 2 bases of the junction left unmatched. This CDR3 is 14 amino acids long. CDR3 in amino acids: CASSLAGGYYEQYF. The CDR3, as DNA: TGTGCCAGCAGTTTAGCCGGGGGGTACTACGAGCAGTACTTC.